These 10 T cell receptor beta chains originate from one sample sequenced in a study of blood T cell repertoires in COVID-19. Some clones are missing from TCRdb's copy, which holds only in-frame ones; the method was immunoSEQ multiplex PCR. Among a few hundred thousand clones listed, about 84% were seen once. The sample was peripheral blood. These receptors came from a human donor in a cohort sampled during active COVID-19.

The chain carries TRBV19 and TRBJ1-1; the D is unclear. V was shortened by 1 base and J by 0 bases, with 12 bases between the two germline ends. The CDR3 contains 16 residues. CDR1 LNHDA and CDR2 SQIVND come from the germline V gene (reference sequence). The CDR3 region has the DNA TGTGCCAGTAGTATAGCCGGGTGGCGGATGAACACTGAAGCTTTCTTT. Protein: CASSIAGWRMNTEAFF.

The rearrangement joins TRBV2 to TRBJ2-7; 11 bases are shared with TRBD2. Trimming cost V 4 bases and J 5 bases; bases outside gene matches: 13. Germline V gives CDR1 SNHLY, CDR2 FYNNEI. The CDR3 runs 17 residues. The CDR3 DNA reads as TGTGCCAGCAGTGGGGGTTTGTCTCTAGCGGGAGGACACGAGCAGTACTTC. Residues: CASSGGLSLAGGHEQYF.

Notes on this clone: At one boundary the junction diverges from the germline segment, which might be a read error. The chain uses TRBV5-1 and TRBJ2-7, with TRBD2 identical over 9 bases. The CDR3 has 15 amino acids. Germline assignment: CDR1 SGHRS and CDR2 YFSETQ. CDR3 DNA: TGCGCCAGCAGGTTGGTTAGCGGGAGCCGTTACGAGCAGTACTTC. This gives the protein CASRLVSGSRYEQYF.

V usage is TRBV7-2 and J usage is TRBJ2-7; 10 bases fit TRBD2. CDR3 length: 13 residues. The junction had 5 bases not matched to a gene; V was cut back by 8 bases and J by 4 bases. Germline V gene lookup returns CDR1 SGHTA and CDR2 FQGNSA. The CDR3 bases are TGTGCCAGCCGAGGGACTAGCGAGTACGAGCAGTACTTC. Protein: CASRGTSEYEQYF.

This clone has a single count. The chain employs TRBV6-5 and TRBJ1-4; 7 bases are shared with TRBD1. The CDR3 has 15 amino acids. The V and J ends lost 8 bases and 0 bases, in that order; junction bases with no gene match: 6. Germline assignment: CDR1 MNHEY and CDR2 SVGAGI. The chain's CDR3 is CASSRQGSTNEKLFF. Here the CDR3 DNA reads TGTGCCAGCTCCAGACAGGGCTCAACTAATGAAAAACTGTTTTTT.

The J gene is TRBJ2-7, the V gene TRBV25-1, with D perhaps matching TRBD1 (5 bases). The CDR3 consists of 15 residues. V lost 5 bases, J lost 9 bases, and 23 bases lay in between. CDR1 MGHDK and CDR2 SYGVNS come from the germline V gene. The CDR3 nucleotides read TGTGCCAGCAGTTTTTATCGAGCCAGGGTAGGGTGGCAGTACTTC. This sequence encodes CASSFYRARVGWQYF.

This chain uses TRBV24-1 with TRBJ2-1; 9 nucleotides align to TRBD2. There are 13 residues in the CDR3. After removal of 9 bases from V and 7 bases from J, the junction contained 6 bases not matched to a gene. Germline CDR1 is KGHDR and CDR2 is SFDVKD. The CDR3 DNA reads TGTGCCACCGGACTAGCGTTGAGGAATGAGCAGTTCTTC. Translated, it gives CATGLALRNEQFF.

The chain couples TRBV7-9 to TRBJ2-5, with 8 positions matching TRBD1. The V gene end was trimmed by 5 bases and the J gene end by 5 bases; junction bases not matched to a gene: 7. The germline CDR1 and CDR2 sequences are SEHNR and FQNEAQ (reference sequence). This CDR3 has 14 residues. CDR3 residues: CASSLGQGLETQYF. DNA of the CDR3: TGTGCCAGCAGCCTCGGACAGGGCCTGGAGACCCAGTACTTC.

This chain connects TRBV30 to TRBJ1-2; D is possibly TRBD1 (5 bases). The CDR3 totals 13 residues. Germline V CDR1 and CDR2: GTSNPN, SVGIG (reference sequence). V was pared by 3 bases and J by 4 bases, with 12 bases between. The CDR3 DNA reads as TGTGCCTGGAGCGCCGGGACTTCCTATGGCTACACCTTC. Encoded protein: CAWSAGTSYGYTF.

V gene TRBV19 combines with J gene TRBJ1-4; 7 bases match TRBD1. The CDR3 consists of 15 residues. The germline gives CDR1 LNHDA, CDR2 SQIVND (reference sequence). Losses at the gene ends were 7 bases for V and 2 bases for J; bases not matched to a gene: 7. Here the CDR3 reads CASNNHRGTNEKLFF. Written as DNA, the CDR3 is TGTGCCAGTAACAACCACAGGGGTACTAATGAAAAACTGTTTTTT.